Listed here are 31 T cell receptor beta chains from one sample, sequenced in a study of cytomegalovirus exposure and HLA in healthy donors. The PCR made use of 60 Vbeta and 13 Jbeta primers. Measured with immunoSEQ multiplex PCR; TCRdb has only the in-frame clones, and not every one. The sample shows tens of thousands of clones, 70% to 85% of them seen only once. Material for sequencing was PBMCs. The origin of the receptors is a woman in her fifties or sixties in good health and CMV-seropositive.

This chain links TRBV2 with TRBJ2-2; TRBD2 aligns across 7 bases. After removal of 8 bases from V and 5 bases from J, the junction contained 11 bases not matched to a gene. The V gene's germline CDR1 is SNHLY and CDR2 FYNNEI. This CDR3 spans 15 amino acids. The CDR3 sequence: CASSSWWGGTGELFF. CDR3 sequence (DNA): TGTGCCAGCTCCAGTTGGTGGGGGGGTACCGGGGAGCTGTTTTTT.

The chain employs TRBV4-2 and TRBJ2-3, with 16 bases fitting TRBD2. J was trimmed by 8 bases and V by 4 bases; bases with no gene match: 15. The CDR3 extends over 19 amino acids. From germline, CDR1 is LGHNA and CDR2 YNFKEQ. This CDR3 is CASSPGQGLAGGPIGTQYF. The CDR3 nucleotides read TGTGCCAGCAGCCCTGGCCAGGGACTAGCGGGAGGGCCTATCGGTACGCAGTATTTT.

A note on this clone: Because the CDR3 is missing its conserved closing phenylalanine or tryptophan, this is likely a read error. The DNA is omitted, as the CDR3 cannot be located on it reliably, and the CDR3 follows TCRdb's listing. V usage is TRBV28 and J usage is TRBJ2-2; the tabulated D call, TRBD1, remains unverified against the DNA. The CDR3 region is 14 residues in length, termini included. Germline V gives CDR1 MDHEN, CDR2 SYDVKM. CDR3: CASSSQGAGAHVLL.

This clone appeared once. This chain uses TRBV18 with TRBJ2-2; the match to TRBD2 covers 9 bases. Trimming removed 1 base from V and 6 bases from J; junction bases left unmatched: 6. The CDR3 spans 16 residues. Germline V gene data show CDR1 as KGHSH and CDR2 as LQKENI. The CDR3 DNA is TGTGCCAGCTCACCACAGCGGGGGGCCTCTGCCGGGGAGCTGTTTTTT. It specifies CASSPQRGASAGELFF.

The chain combines TRBV9 with TRBJ2-1; 12 positions agree with TRBD2. The V gene's germline CDR1 is SGDLS and CDR2 YYNGEE. The CDR3 has 18 residues. Losses at the gene ends were 1 base for V and 6 bases for J; bases not matched to a gene: 11. Here the CDR3 reads CASSVKASGGAISNEQFF. For the CDR3, the DNA is TGTGCCAGCAGCGTAAAAGCTAGCGGGGGGGCAATCAGCAATGAGCAGTTCTTC.

V gene TRBV18 combines with J gene TRBJ2-3; 9 nucleotides line up with TRBD2. The CDR3 is 16 residues long. Trimming at V came to 4 bases and at J to 5 bases, leaving 10 bases not matched to a gene. CDR1 and CDR2 (germline): KGHSH, LQKENI. DNA for the CDR3: TGTGCCAGCTCACTCTGGCAGCGGGAGGTTAAAGATACGCAGTATTTT. Translated, it gives CASSLWQREVKDTQYF. Supplemented by reference TRBV18 and TRBJ2-3, the full variable domain reads NAGVMQNPRHLVRRRGQEARLRCSPMKGHSHVYWYRQLPEEGLKFMVYLQKENIIDESGMPKERFSAEFPKEGPSILRIQQVVRGDSAAYFCASSLWQREVKDTQYFGPGTRLTVL.

This chain connects TRBV18 to TRBJ1-1; 8 nucleotides align to TRBD1. The CDR3 is made up of 17 amino acids. Germline CDR1 reads KGHSH; CDR2 reads LQKENI. Losses at the gene ends were 0 bases for V and 0 bases for J; bases not matched to a gene: 6. This CDR3 is CASSPPLRTGMNTEAFF. CDR3 nucleotides: TGTGCCAGCTCACCACCTCTCCGGACAGGGATGAACACTGAAGCTTTCTTT. The variable domain in full, with the rest retrieved from reference TRBV18 and TRBJ1-1, is NAGVMQNPRHLVRRRGQEARLRCSPMKGHSHVYWYRQLPEEGLKFMVYLQKENIIDESGMPKERFSAEFPKEGPSILRIQQVVRGDSAAYFCASSPPLRTGMNTEAFFGQGTRLTVV.

This rearrangement joins TRBV5-1 to TRBJ1-1; TRBD1 might be the D (6 bases). Trimming pared 2 bases from V and 6 bases from J, leaving 17 bases between. The CDR3 length is 15 residues. Germline V lookup: CDR1 SGHRS, CDR2 YFSETQ. Here the CDR3 DNA reads TGCGCCAGCAGCTTAGTACAGGGTCGTGTTCCTGAAGCTTTCTTT. It is translated as CASSLVQGRVPEAFF.

The CDR3 reads CASSLAGGTDTQYF. The CDR3 DNA reads as TGTGCCAGCAGTCTAGCGGGAGGTACAGATACGCAGTATTTT. V usage is TRBV27 and J usage is TRBJ2-3; 11 nucleotides line up with TRBD2. CDR1 is MNHEY and CDR2 is SMNVEV in the germline V gene (reference sequence). The CDR3 runs 14 residues. V lost 5 bases and J lost 3; bases outside the gene matches: 1.

CDR3 nucleotide sequence: TGTGCCAGCAGTCCAGGACAGGCCCCAGCGAATCAGCCCCAGCATTTT. It yields the protein CASSPGQAPANQPQHF. The chain carries TRBV6-6 and TRBJ1-5; 7 nucleotides align to TRBD1. Germline-derived CDR1 and CDR2 are MNHNY and SVGAGI (reference sequence). This CDR3 is built from 16 residues. Unmatched junction bases numbered 11, after V lost 5 bases and J lost 4 bases.

V usage is TRBV19 and J usage is TRBJ2-1; D perhaps matches TRBD1 (5 bases). CDR1 is LNHDA, CDR2 SQIVND, per germline (reference sequence). The V end was cut by 3 bases, the J end by 4 bases, with 13 bases between. The CDR3 runs to 15 residues. The CDR3: CASSISDRRYNEQFF. The CDR3 DNA sequence: TGTGCCAGTAGTATCTCCGACAGAAGGTACAATGAGCAGTTCTTC.

The chain joins TRBV5-6 to TRBJ2-3; 7 nucleotides line up with TRBD1. Matching the DNA end better, TRBJ1-5 makes the J call doubtful. This CDR3 has 12 amino acids. CDR1 and CDR2 (germline): SGHDT, YYEEEE. The CDR3 is CASSRGQNTQHF. The CDR3 DNA is TGTGCCAGCAGCCGGGGACAGAATACGCAGCATTTT.

There are a few counts of this clone. V and J are TRBV7-2 and TRBJ2-2, with a tentative D call TRBD2 (6 bases). The V gene lost 5 bases and the J gene lost 2 bases, with 15 bases spanning the gap. Germline V lookup: CDR1 SGHTA, CDR2 FQGNSA. This CDR3 has 16 residues. DNA of the CDR3: TGTGCCAGCAGCAAATTGGGGACTGTCAACACCGGGGAGCTGTTTTTT. Protein product: CASSKLGTVNTGELFF. Variable domain in full (rest from reference TRBV7-2 and TRBJ2-2): GAGVSQSPSNKVTEKGKDVELRCDPISGHTALYWYRQSLGQGLEFLIYFQGNSAPDKSGLPSDRFSAERTGGSVSTLTIQRTQQEDSAVYLCASSKLGTVNTGELFFGEGSRLTVL.

The CDR3 loop reads CASRPLHDGRYTEAFF. The CDR3 DNA follows: TGTGCCAGCAGACCCCTCCACGACGGGAGGTACACTGAAGCTTTCTTT. The chain recombines TRBV27 with TRBJ1-1; no reliable D call. CDR3 size: 16 residues. V lost 6 bases, J lost 3 bases, and 20 bases lay in between. Germline V gene sequence: CDR1 MNHEY, CDR2 SMNVEV (reference sequence).

Regarding this clone: This sample includes further DNA sequences coding for the same CDR3. V and J are TRBV29-1 and TRBJ2-1, with D possibly matching TRBD2 (5 bases). CDR3 length equals 12 residues. Germline V CDR1 and CDR2: SQVTM, ANQGSEA. Trimming removed 3 bases from V and 4 bases from J, with 7 bases in between. The CDR3 loop is CSVERAYNEQFF. The CDR3 nucleotides read TGCAGCGTTGAGCGGGCATACAATGAGCAGTTCTTC.

V is TRBV5-6 and J is TRBJ2-7; 10 bases are a match to TRBD1. The V gene end was trimmed by 0 bases and the J gene end by 7 bases; junction bases not matched to a gene: 4. Germline V gene data show CDR1 as SGHDT and CDR2 as YYEEEE. The CDR3 is 14 residues long. CDR3 nucleotides: TGTGCCAGCAGCTTGGCCGGGACAGGGGTTGAGCAGTACTTC. Translation gives CASSLAGTGVEQYF.

This chain joins TRBV14 and TRBJ1-2, with D tentatively TRBD1 (5 bases). The length of the CDR3 is 13 residues. Looked up from germline, CDR1 is SGHDN and CDR2 is FVKESK. Trimming stripped 5 bases from V and 1 base from J, with 8 bases between. The CDR3 DNA follows: TGTGCCAGCAGCTTGGGACTTAACTATGGCTACACCTTC. Encoded protein: CASSLGLNYGYTF.

The V gene is TRBV7-2, the J gene TRBJ1-4, with D tentatively TRBD1 (5 bases). Trimming shortened V by 5 bases and J by 6 bases, and 10 bases separated the two germline ends. Germline V CDR1 and CDR2: SGHTA, FQGNSA. This CDR3 region has 13 residues. The DNA of the CDR3 is TGTGCCAGCAGCCCCAGGGTTGATGAAAAACTGTTTTTT. Encoded protein: CASSPRVDEKLFF.

This clone has more than one count but fewer than ten. A junction boundary mismatches the germline segment, possibly from a read error. The rearrangement uses TRBV4-2 and TRBJ2-5, with TRBD1 matching over 8 bases. CDR3 length: 19 amino acids. Germline V gene sequence: CDR1 LGHNA, CDR2 YNFKEQ. The CDR3 region has the DNA TGTGCCAGCAGCCAAGCTAACCTTAAAGGACAGGGTGGACAAGGGACCCAGTACTTC. It yields the protein CASSQANLKGQGGQGTQYF.

On this clone: No conserved phenylalanine or tryptophan is present at the end of the CDR3, so a read error is the likely explanation. The DNA is left out, because the CDR3 cannot be placed on it with certainty; the CDR3 is given as TCRdb lists it. The chain recombines TRBV6-5 with TRBJ1-2; the listed D gene, TRBD1, was not tested against the DNA. From its first to its last residue, the CDR3 has 11 amino acids. Germline CDR1 reads MNHEY; CDR2 reads SVGAGI. CDR3 sequence reads: CASRSYRVPPV.

The chain combines TRBV7-9 with TRBJ2-4, with D tentatively TRBD1 (6 bases). This CDR3 is built from 16 residues. V was trimmed by 5 bases and J by 0 bases, leaving 14 bases between them. In germline, CDR1 is SEHNR, CDR2 FQNEAQ (reference sequence). Here the CDR3 reads CASSPRTAVAKNIQYF. Written as DNA, the CDR3 is TGTGCCAGCAGCCCCAGGACAGCGGTAGCCAAAAACATTCAGTACTTC.

This chain's CDR3 is CASSFTGGASGYTF. The CDR3 coding sequence is TGTGCCAGCAGTTTCACAGGGGGAGCCTCTGGCTACACCTTC. This chain links TRBV27 with TRBJ1-2, with TRBD1 matching over 8 bases. The CDR3 loop spans 14 amino acids. V trimming: 3 bases; J trimming: 7 bases; junction bases outside the gene matches: 7. Germline CDR1 is MNHEY and CDR2 is SMNVEV (reference sequence).

The chain uses TRBV9 and TRBJ2-1; TRBD2 agrees at 9 bases. There are 16 residues in the CDR3. Per the germline V gene, CDR1 is SGDLS and CDR2 is YYNGEE. Trimming took 4 bases from V and 0 from J; bases not matched to a gene: 5. The CDR3 region has the DNA TGTGCCAGCAGCTCGGGGACTAGCCACTCCTACAATGAGCAGTTCTTC. Translation gives CASSSGTSHSYNEQFF.

The chain employs TRBV28 and TRBJ2-7; 10 bases align to TRBD2. Looked up from germline, CDR1 is MDHEN and CDR2 is SYDVKM. The CDR3 length is 14 residues. The V segment lost 8 bases and the J segment 1 base; nucleotides outside the gene matches: 5. The CDR3 is CASLGLADSYEQYF. The CDR3 DNA follows: TGTGCCAGCCTAGGACTAGCGGATTCCTACGAGCAGTACTTC.

The J gene is TRBJ2-7, the V gene TRBV2, with 8 nucleotides matching TRBD1. This CDR3 contains 14 residues. Trimming cost V 6 bases and J 7 bases; bases outside gene matches: 11. Germline V gene sequence: CDR1 SNHLY, CDR2 FYNNEI. CDR3 amino acids: CASRAGGPLGEQYF. The DNA for the CDR3 is TGTGCCAGCAGAGCAGGGGGCCCCTTGGGAGAGCAGTACTTC.

This clone has just one count. J is TRBJ2-1 and V is TRBV25-1; 10 nucleotides agree with TRBD2. From germline, CDR1 is MGHDK and CDR2 SYGVNS. V lost 1 base and J lost 6; bases outside the gene matches: 6. This CDR3 is built from 16 residues. The CDR3 region is CASSESSGGRFNEQFF. CDR3 sequence (DNA): TGTGCCAGCAGTGAATCTAGCGGGGGCCGTTTCAATGAGCAGTTCTTC.

The chain carries TRBV5-6 and TRBJ2-5; D is unresolved. Looked up from germline, CDR1 is SGHDT and CDR2 is YYEEEE. This CDR3 comprises 13 residues. V shed 4 bases and J shed 11 bases, with 18 bases lying between them. The CDR3, as DNA: TGTGCCAGCAGCCCTCGCGCCATAGGAGAGCAGTACTTC. Its translation is CASSPRAIGEQYF.

The chain joins TRBV5-1 to TRBJ2-3, with D possibly matching TRBD2 (5 bases). V shed 4 bases and J shed 1 base, with 10 bases lying between them. This CDR3 has 14 amino acids. Germline V gene lookup returns CDR1 SGHRS and CDR2 YFSETQ. CDR3 amino acids: CASSPGSGTDTQYF. CDR3 nucleotide sequence: TGCGCCAGCAGCCCGGGATCTGGCACAGATACGCAGTATTTT.

The V and J genes are TRBV7-9 and TRBJ1-6; 9 bases are shared with TRBD1. Germline V gene lookup returns CDR1 SEHNR and CDR2 FQNEAQ (reference sequence). This CDR3 has 16 amino acids. The V and J ends lost 5 bases and 7 bases, in that order; junction bases with no gene match: 9. CDR3 loop: CASSPPVGTGNSPLHF. CDR3 sequence (DNA): TGTGCCAGCAGCCCCCCGGTGGGGACAGGGAATTCACCCCTCCACTTT.

Note on this clone: Distinct nucleotide sequences in the sample also encode this CDR3. This rearrangement joins TRBV5-1 to TRBJ2-2; 9 bases match TRBD2. CDR3 length: 14 amino acids. Germline-derived CDR1 and CDR2 are SGHRS and YFSETQ. Trimming at V came to 4 bases and at J to 6 bases, leaving 4 bases not matched to a gene. The CDR3 region is CASSISGGPGELFF. CDR3 coding DNA: TGCGCCAGCAGCATTAGCGGGGGTCCCGGGGAGCTGTTTTTT. The variable domain in full, with the rest retrieved from reference TRBV5-1 and TRBJ2-2, is KAGVTQTPRYLIKTRGQQVTLSCSPISGHRSVSWYQQTPGQGLQFLFEYFSETQRNKGNFPGRFSGRQFSNSRSEMNVSTLELGDSALYLCASSISGGPGELFFGEGSRLTVL.

This clone was observed a handful of times. CDR3: CASRPHLTGRNEQYF. CDR3 nucleotides: TGTGCCAGCAGACCACACCTGACAGGGCGGAACGAGCAGTACTTC. The chain carries TRBV2 and TRBJ2-7; TRBD1 matches 7 bases. Germline CDR1 SNHLY, CDR2 FYNNEI. The CDR3 is 15 residues long. V was pared by 6 bases and J by 5 bases, with 13 bases of the junction left unmatched. The full variable domain, rest sourced from reference TRBV2 and TRBJ2-7, is EPEVTQTPSHQVTQMGQEVILRCVPISNHLYFYWYRQILGQKVEFLVSFYNNEISEKSEIFDDQFSVERPDGSNFTLKIRSTKLEDSAMYFCASRPHLTGRNEQYFGPGTRLTVT.